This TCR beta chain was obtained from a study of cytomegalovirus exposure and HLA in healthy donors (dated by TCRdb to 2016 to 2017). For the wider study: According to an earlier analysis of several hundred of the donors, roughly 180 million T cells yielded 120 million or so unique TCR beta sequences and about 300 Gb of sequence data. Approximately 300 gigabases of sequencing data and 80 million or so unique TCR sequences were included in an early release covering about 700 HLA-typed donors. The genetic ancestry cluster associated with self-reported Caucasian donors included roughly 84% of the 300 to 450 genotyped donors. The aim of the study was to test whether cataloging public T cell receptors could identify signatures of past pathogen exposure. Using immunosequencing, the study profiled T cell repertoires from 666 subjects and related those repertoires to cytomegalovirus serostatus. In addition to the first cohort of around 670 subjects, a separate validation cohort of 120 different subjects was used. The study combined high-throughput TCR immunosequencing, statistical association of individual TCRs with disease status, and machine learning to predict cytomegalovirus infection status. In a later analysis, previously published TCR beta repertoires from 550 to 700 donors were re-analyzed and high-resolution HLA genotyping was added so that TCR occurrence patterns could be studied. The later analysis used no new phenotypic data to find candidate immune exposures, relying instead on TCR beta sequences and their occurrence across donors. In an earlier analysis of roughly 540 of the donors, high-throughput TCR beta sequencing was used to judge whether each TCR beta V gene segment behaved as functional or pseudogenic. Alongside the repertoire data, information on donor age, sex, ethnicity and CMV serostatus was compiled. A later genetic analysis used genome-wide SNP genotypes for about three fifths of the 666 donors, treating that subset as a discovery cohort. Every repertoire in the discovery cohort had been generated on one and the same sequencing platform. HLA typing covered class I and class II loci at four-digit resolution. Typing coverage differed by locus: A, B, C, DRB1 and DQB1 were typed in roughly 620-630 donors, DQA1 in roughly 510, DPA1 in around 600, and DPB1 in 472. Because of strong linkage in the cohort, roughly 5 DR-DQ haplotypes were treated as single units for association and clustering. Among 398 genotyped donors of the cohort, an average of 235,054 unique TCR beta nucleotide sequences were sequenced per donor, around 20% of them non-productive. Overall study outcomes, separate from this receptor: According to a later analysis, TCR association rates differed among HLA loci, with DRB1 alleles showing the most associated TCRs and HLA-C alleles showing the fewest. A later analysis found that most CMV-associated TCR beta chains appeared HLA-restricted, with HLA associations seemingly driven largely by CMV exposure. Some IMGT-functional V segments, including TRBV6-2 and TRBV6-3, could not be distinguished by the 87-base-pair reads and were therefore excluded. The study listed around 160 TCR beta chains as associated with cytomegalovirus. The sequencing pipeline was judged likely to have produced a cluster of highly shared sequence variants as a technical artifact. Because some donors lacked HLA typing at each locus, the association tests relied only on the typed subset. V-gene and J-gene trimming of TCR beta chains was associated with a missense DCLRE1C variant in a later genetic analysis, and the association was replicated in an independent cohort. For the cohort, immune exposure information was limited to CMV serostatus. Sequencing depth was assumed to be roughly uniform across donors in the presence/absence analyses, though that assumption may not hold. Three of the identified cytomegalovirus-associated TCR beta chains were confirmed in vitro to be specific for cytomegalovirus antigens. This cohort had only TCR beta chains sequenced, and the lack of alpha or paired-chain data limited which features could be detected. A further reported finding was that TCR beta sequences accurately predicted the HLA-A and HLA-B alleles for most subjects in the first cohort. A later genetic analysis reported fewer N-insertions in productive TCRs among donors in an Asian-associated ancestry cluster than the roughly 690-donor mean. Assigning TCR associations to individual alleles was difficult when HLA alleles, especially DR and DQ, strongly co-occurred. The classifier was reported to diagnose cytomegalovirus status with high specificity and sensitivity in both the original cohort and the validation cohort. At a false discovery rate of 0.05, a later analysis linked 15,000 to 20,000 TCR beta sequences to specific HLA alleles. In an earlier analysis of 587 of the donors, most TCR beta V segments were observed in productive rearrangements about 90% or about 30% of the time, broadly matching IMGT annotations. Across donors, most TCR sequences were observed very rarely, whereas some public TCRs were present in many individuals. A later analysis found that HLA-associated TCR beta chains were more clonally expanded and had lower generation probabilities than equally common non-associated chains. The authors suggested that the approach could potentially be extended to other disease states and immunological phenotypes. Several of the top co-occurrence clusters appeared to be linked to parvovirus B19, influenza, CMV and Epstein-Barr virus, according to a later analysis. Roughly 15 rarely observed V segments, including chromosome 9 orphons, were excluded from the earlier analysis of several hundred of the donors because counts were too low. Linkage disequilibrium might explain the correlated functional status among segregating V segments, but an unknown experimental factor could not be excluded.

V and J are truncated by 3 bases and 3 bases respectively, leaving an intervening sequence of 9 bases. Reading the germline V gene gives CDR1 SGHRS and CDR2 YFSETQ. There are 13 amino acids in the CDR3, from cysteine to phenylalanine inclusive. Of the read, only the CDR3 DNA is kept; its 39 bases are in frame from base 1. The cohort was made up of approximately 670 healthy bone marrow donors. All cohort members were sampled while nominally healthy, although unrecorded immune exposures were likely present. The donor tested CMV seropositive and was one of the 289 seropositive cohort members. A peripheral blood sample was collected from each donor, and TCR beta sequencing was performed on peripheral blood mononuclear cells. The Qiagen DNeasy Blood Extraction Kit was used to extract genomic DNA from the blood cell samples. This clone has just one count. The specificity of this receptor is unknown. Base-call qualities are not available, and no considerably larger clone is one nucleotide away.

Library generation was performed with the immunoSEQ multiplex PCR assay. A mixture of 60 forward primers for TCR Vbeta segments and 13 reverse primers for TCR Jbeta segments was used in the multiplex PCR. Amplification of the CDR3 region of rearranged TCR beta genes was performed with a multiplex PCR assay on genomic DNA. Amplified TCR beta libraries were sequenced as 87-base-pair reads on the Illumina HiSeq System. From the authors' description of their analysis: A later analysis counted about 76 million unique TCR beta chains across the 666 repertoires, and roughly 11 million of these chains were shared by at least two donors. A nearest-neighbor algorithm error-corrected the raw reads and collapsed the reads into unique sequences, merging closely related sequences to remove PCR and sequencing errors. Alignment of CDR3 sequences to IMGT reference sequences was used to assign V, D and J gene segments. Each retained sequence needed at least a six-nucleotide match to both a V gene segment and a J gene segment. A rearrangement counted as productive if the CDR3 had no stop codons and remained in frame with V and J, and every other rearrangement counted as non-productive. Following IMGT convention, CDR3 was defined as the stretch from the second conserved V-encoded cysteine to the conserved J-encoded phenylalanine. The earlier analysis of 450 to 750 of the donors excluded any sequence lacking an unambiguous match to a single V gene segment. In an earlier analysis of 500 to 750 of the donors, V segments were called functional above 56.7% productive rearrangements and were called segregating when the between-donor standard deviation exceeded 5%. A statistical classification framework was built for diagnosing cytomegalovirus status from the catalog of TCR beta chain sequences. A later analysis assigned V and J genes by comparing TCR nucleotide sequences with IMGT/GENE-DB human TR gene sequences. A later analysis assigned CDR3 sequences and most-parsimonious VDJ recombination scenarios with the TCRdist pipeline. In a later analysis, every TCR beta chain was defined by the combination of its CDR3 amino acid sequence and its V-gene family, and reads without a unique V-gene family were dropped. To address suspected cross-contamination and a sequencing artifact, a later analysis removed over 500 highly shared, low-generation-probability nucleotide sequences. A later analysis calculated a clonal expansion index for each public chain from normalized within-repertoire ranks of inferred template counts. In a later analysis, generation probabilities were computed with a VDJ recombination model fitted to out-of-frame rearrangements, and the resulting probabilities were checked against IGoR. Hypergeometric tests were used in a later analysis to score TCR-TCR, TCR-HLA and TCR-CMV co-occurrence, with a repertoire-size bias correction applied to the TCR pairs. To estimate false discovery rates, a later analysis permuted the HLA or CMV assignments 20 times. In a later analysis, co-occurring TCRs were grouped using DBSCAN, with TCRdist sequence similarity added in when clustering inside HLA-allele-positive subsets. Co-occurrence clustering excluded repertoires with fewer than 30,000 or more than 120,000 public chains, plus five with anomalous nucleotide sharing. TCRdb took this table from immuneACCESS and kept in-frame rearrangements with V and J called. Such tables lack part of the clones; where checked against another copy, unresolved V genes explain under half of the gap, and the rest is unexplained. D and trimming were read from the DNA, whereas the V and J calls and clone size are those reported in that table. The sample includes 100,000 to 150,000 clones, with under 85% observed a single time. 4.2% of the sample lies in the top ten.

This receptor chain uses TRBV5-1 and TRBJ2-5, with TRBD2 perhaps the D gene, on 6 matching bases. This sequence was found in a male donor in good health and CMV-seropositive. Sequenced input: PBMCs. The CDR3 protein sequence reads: CASSSGLEETQYF. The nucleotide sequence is TGCGCCAGCAGCTCGGGACTGGAAGAGACCCAGTACTTC.